Described below is a single T cell receptor beta chain sequence and its context. The memory fraction was CD4+CD45RO+CD25- cells. Semi-nested PCR with Nested Universal Primer A followed constant-region reverse priming of full-length variable regions. Using its own MiXCR run on the 5' RACE reads, TCRdb lists one record per CDR3 protein. The sample carries fewer than 40,000 distinct CDR3 sequences, less than 25% recorded once. The sample was memory CD4+ T cells sorted from blood. Subset given: memory CD4+ T cells, CD4+CD45RO+CD25-. The receptor was isolated from a female donor with breast cancer.

CDR3 loop: CASTRTGVGSPLHF. As DNA, the CDR3 is TGTGCCAGCACCCGGACAGGGGTTGGTTCACCCCTCCACTTT. The chain carries TRBV9 and TRBJ1-6; 9 bases line up with TRBD1. The V gene end was trimmed by 6 bases and the J gene end by 9 bases; junction bases not matched to a gene: 7. CDR3 length equals 14 residues. Germline CDR1 is SGDLS and CDR2 is YYNGEE.